The 21 T cell receptor beta chains listed next were all sequenced from one sample in a study of blood T cells in healthy people across ages (dated by TCRdb to 2015 to 2017). Library generation was performed with 5' RACE. This sample was sequenced with an Illumina HiSeq 2500. A second about 7 to 12 cycle PCR used a sample-barcoded 5' primer and a J-beta primer mix. The raw public reads went through TCRdb reprocessing: fastp at Q25, MiXCR clone calling, in-frame beta chains kept. Entries are consolidated by CDR3 protein sequence, retaining the most common genes and DNA. The sample yields over a million distinct CDR3 sequences; under 45% were counted once. Approximately 17% of the sample is taken by the ten largest. Sequenced sample: blood. These receptors all stem from a woman aged 60-75 years in good health.

The gene calls are TRBV25-1 and TRBJ2-7; D is perhaps TRBD2 (6 bases). This CDR3 has 12 amino acids. The germline V gene encodes CDR1 MGHDK and CDR2 SYGVNS. Trimming pared 8 bases from V and 7 bases from J, leaving 15 bases between. CDR3 in DNA: TGTGCCAGCGAGGAGGGTCAAGGGGAGCAGTACTTC. Residues: CASEEGQGEQYF.

The V and J genes are TRBV29-1 and TRBJ1-2, with D maybe TRBD1 (6 bases). The CDR3 has 17 residues. Trimming cost V 0 bases and J 7 bases, with 24 bases left between them. Germline V gives CDR1 SQVTM, CDR2 ANQGSEA. CDR3 region: CSVEDLGQGPHIGGYTF. The CDR3 DNA follows: TGCAGCGTTGAAGATCTTGGGCAGGGGCCTCATATTGGTGGCTACACCTTC.

This clonotype turned up a few times. The rearrangement joins TRBV10-3 to TRBJ2-7; the match to TRBD1 covers 9 bases. The CDR3 is made up of 13 amino acids. The V and J ends lost 6 bases and 5 bases, in that order; junction bases with no gene match: 5. CDR1 and CDR2 from the germline V gene are ENHRY and SYGVKD. The CDR3 DNA follows: TGTGCCATCAGAGGGGACAGGGCTGACGAGCAGTACTTC. This gives the protein CAIRGDRADEQYF.

This clonotype occurred many times. The J gene is TRBJ2-7, the V gene TRBV4-1; D may be TRBD1 (5 bases). This CDR3 is 15 amino acids long. Looked up from germline, CDR1 is MGHRA and CDR2 is YSYEKL. Trimming took 1 base from V and 0 from J, leaving 10 bases between them. The CDR3 region is CASSQGGGRSYEQYF. In DNA, the CDR3 is TGCGCCAGCAGCCAAGGGGGCGGACGCTCCTACGAGCAGTACTTC.

There are a few counts of this clonotype. The chain is built from TRBV7-9 and TRBJ2-7; perhaps D is TRBD1 or TRBD2 (5 bases each). The V end was cut by 3 bases, the J end by 7 bases, with 13 bases between. The V gene's germline CDR1 is SEHNR and CDR2 FQNEAQ (reference sequence). CDR3 length: 13 residues. DNA for the CDR3: TGTGCCAGCAGCTTGGGACGAGATAGGGAGCAGTACTTC. It codes for CASSLGRDREQYF.

The V call is TRBV27, the J call TRBJ1-4; D possibly corresponds to TRBD1 (6 bases). The V gene lost 4 bases and the J gene lost 7 bases, with 10 bases spanning the gap. This CDR3 has 13 amino acids. The germline V gene has CDR1 MNHEY and CDR2 SMNVEV (reference sequence). The CDR3 DNA reads as TGTGCCAGCAGTTCATTGGGGGCTGAAAAACTGTTTTTT. Translating gives CASSSLGAEKLFF. The whole variable domain, filled in from reference TRBV27 and TRBJ1-4, reads EAQVTQNPRYLITVTGKKLTVTCSQNMNHEYMSWYRQDPGLGLRQIYYSMNVEVTDKGDVPEGYKVSRKEKRNFPLILESPSPNQTSLYFCASSSLGAEKLFFGSGTQLSVL.

The V gene is TRBV5-6, the J gene TRBJ2-3, with TRBD2 matching over 10 bases. This CDR3 has 17 amino acids. V shed 6 bases and J 1 base; nucleotides not matched to a gene: 11. Germline V gene sequence: CDR1 SGHDT, CDR2 YYEEEE. CDR3: CASNLAHSGRGTDTQYF. The CDR3, as DNA: TGTGCCAGCAACCTTGCCCACAGCGGGAGGGGCACAGATACGCAGTATTTT. The full variable domain, rest sourced from reference TRBV5-6 and TRBJ2-3, is DAGVTQSPTHLIKTRGQQVTLRCSPKSGHDTVSWYQQALGQGPQFIFQYYEEEERQRGNFPDRFSGHQFPNYSSELNVNALLLGDSALYLCASNLAHSGRGTDTQYFGPGTRLTVL.

The chain couples TRBV14 to TRBJ2-7, with D perhaps being TRBD1 or TRBD2 (5 bases each). The V gene lost 1 base and the J gene lost 2 bases, with 18 bases spanning the gap. Germline lookup yields CDR1 SGHDN and CDR2 FVKESK. The CDR3 is 17 amino acids. The CDR3 is CASSQGDVFGRPYEQYF. CDR3 nucleotides: TGTGCCAGCAGCCAAGGGGACGTCTTTGGCAGACCCTACGAGCAGTACTTC. The full variable domain, rest sourced from reference TRBV14 and TRBJ2-7, is EAGVTQFPSHSVIEKGQTVTLRCDPISGHDNLYWYRRVMGKEIKFLLHFVKESKQDESGMPNNRFLAERTGGTYSTLKVQPAELEDSGVYFCASSQGDVFGRPYEQYFGPGTRLTVT.

A few counts support this clonotype. V is TRBV9 and J is TRBJ2-4; D may be TRBD1 (6 bases). V was cut by 4 bases and J by 5 bases, with 19 bases left in between. Germline V gives CDR1 SGDLS, CDR2 YYNGEE. The CDR3 spans 16 residues. The CDR3 nucleotides read TGTGCCAGCAGCTCACAGGGATCCTTGGGGGAAAACATTCAGTACTTC. Its protein is CASSSQGSLGENIQYF.

This clonotype has a handful of counts. The chain combines TRBV29-1 with TRBJ1-2; D is unclear. In germline, CDR1 is SQVTM, CDR2 ANQGSEA. Trimming left V 7 bases short and J 4 bases short, with 22 bases between. CDR3 length equals 15 residues. CDR3 bases: TGCAGCGCCGCTTCGGCCCCGAGTGAGGGCTATGGCTACACCTTC. It translates to CSAASAPSEGYGYTF.

The chain recombines TRBV2 with TRBJ2-1, with 8 bases matching TRBD2. The CDR3 is 17 residues long. J lost 3 bases, V lost 8 bases, and 15 bases had no gene match. CDR1 and CDR2 from the germline V gene are SNHLY and FYNNEI. CDR3 loop: CASLRRSGSVGYNEQFF. The CDR3 DNA is TGTGCCAGCCTCCGGAGGAGCGGGAGTGTCGGCTACAATGAGCAGTTCTTC.

This chain links TRBV12-3 or TRBV12-4 with TRBJ1-6, with unresolved D. This CDR3 is 13 amino acids long. Trimming shortened V by 6 bases and J by 7 bases, and 10 bases separated the two germline ends. CDR3 protein: CASSPSGNSPLHF. As DNA, the CDR3 is TGTGCCAGCAGCCCTAGTGGGAATTCACCCCTCCACTTT.

This chain connects TRBV11-2 to TRBJ2-1, with a possible D match to TRBD2 (6 bases). V lost 1 base and J 0 bases, leaving 16 bases between the germline ends. CDR3 length equals 18 residues. The germline V gene encodes CDR1 SGHAT and CDR2 FQNNGV. DNA of the CDR3: TGTGCCAGCAGCTTAGTATTTGAGGGCGGGAACTCCTACAATGAGCAGTTCTTC. It codes for CASSLVFEGGNSYNEQFF.

This chain connects TRBV20-1 to TRBJ1-4, with 9 bases aligning to TRBD1. With 6 bases clipped from V and 6 bases from J, the junction kept 2 bases outside the gene matches. The germline V gene has CDR1 DFQATT and CDR2 SNEGSKA (reference sequence). This CDR3 is built from 12 residues. Here the CDR3 DNA reads TGCAGTGCCCGGGACAGGGATGAAAAACTGTTTTTT. It encodes CSARDRDEKLFF.

There are many counts of this clonotype. The gene calls are TRBV24-1 and TRBJ2-3, with 10 bases lining up with TRBD2. This CDR3 has 17 amino acids. The germline CDR1 and CDR2 sequences are KGHDR and SFDVKD. Unmatched junction bases numbered 9, after V lost 5 bases and J lost 2 bases. The CDR3, as DNA: TGTGCCACCAGTGCTTCACCCGGGACTAGCGCCACAGATACGCAGTATTTT. Encoded protein: CATSASPGTSATDTQYF.

This rearrangement joins TRBV15 to TRBJ2-5, with a possible D match to TRBD2 (7 bases). V dropped 0 bases and J dropped 5 bases, with 10 bases sitting between them. Germline assignment: CDR1 LNHNV and CDR2 YYDKDF (reference sequence). The CDR3 covers 14 residues. The CDR3 DNA reads as TGTGCCACCAGCAGAGATCGGGGGGCGGAGACCCAGTACTTC. This encodes CATSRDRGAETQYF.

This clonotype was observed once. The chain couples TRBV20-1 to TRBJ2-3; 7 bases line up with TRBD2. This CDR3 has 14 residues. V shed 3 bases and J 1 base; nucleotides not matched to a gene: 4. Germline V gene sequence: CDR1 DFQATT, CDR2 SNEGSKA (reference sequence). The CDR3, as DNA: TGCAGTGCTAGTTTTGCGGGAGGCACAGATACGCAGTATTTT. Protein sequence: CSASFAGGTDTQYF.

V usage is TRBV29-1 and J usage is TRBJ2-5; 8 bases agree with TRBD2. The V gene's germline CDR1 is SQVTM and CDR2 ANQGSEA. The CDR3 loop spans 18 amino acids. V shed 7 bases and J 4 bases; nucleotides not matched to a gene: 23. The chain's CDR3 is CSARLGGRAGDPRETQYF. The CDR3 nucleotides read TGCAGCGCCCGACTAGGGGGAAGAGCGGGAGACCCCCGAGAGACCCAGTACTTC.

This chain connects TRBV7-9 to TRBJ1-6; a possible D gene is TRBD1 (6 bases). Trimming removed 5 bases from V and 10 bases from J, with 18 bases in between. CDR1 SEHNR and CDR2 FQNEAQ come from the germline V gene (reference sequence). The CDR3 runs to 15 residues. CDR3 region: CASSPTIQGSSPLHF. CDR3 bases: TGTGCCAGCAGCCCCACGATCCAGGGGAGCTCACCCCTCCACTTT.

The V call is TRBV11-2, the J call TRBJ2-1, with a weak D call TRBD1 (6 bases). The V gene lost 1 base and the J gene lost 1 base, with 20 bases spanning the gap. CDR1 and CDR2 from the germline V gene are SGHAT and FQNNGV. The CDR3 extends over 19 amino acids. The CDR3 DNA follows: TGTGCCAGCAGCTTAGGAATTACTAGGGGGAAGGAATCCTACAATGAGCAGTTCTTC. Translation gives CASSLGITRGKESYNEQFF.

The chain is built from TRBV5-1 and TRBJ2-6; D may correspond to TRBD1 or TRBD2 (5 bases each). Germline CDR1 reads SGHRS; CDR2 reads YFSETQ. The CDR3 covers 21 residues. The ends were cut back, 0 bases at V and 3 bases at J, with 25 bases in the middle. The CDR3 reads CASSLGMGPRRSNFGANVLTF. CDR3 nucleotides: TGCGCCAGCAGCTTGGGAATGGGACCGAGACGATCCAACTTTGGGGCCAACGTCCTGACTTTC.